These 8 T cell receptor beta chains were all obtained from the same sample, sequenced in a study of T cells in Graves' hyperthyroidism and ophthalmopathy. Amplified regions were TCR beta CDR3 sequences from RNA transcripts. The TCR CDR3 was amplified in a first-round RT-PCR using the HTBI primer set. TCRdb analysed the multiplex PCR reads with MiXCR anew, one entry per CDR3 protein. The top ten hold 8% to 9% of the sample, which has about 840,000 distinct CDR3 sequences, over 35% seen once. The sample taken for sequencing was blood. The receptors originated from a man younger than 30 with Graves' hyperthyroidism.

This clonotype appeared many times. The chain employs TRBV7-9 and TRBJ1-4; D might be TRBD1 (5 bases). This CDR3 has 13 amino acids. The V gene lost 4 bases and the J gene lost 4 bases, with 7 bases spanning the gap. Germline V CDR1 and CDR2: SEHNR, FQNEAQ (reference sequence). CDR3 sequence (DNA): TGTGCCAGCAGCTCCAGGGATAATGAAAAACTGTTTTTT. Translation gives CASSSRDNEKLFF.

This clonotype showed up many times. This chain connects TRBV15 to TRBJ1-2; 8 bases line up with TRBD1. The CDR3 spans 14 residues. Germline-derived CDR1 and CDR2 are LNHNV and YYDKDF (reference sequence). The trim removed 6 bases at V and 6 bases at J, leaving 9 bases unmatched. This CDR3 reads CATRKPGQVNGYTF. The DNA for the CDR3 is TGTGCCACCAGGAAACCGGGACAGGTGAATGGCTACACCTTC.

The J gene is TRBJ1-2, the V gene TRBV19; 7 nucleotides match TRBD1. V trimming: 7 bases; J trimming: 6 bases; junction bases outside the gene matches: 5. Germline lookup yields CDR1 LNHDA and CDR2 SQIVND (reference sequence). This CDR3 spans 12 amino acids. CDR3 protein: CASTDREDGYTF. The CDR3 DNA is TGTGCCAGTACAGACAGGGAGGATGGCTACACCTTC.

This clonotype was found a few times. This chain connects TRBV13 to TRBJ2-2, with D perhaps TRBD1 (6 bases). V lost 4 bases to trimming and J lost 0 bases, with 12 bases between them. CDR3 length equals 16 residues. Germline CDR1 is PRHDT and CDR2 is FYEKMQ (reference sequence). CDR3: CASSSTGTPNTGELFF. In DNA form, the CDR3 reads TGTGCCAGCAGCTCGACCGGGACACCGAACACCGGGGAGCTGTTTTTT. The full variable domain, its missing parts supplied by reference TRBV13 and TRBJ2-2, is AAGVIQSPRHLIKEKRETATLKCYPIPRHDTVYWYQQGPGQDPQFLISFYEKMQSDKGSIPDRFSAQQFSDYHSELNMSSLELGDSALYFCASSSTGTPNTGELFFGEGSRLTVL.

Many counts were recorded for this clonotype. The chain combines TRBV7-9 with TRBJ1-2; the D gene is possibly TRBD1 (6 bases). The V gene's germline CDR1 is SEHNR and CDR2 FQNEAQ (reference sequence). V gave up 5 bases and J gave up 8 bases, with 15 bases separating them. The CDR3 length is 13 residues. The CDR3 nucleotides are TGTGCCAGCAGCCCCTCCGGGACAAGAGGCTACACCTTC. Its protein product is CASSPSGTRGYTF. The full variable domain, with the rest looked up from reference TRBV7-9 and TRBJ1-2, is DTGVSQNPRHKITKRGQNVTFRCDPISEHNRLYWYRQTLGQGPEFLTYFQNEAQLEKSRLLSDRFSAERPKGSFSTLEIQRTEQGDSAMYLCASSPSGTRGYTFGSGTRLTVV.

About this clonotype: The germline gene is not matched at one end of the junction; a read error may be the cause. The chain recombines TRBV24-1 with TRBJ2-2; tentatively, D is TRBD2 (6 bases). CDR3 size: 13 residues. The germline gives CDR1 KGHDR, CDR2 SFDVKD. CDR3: CASSGLGGGELFF. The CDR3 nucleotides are TGTGCCAGCAGTGGGTTGGGAGGCGGGGAGCTGTTTTTT.

The CDR3 loop is CASSLEGGNNSPLHF. CDR3 DNA: TGTGCCAGCAGCTTGGAAGGGGGCAATAATTCACCCCTCCACTTT. This chain links TRBV7-2 with TRBJ1-6; 7 nucleotides agree with TRBD1. Trimming took 3 bases from V and 5 from J; bases not matched to a gene: 4. Germline V CDR1 and CDR2: SGHTA, FQGNSA. The CDR3 covers 15 residues.

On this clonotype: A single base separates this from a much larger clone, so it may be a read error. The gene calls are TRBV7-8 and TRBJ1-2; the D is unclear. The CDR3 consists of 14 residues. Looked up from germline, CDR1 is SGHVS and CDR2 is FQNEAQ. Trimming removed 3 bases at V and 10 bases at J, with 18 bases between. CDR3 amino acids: CASSFLSHSDDYTF. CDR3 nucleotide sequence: TGTGCCAGCAGCTTTCTGTCACACTCAGACGACTACACCTTC. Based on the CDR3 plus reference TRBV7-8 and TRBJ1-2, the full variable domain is GAGVSQSPRYKVAKRGQDVALRCDPISGHVSLFWYQQALGQGPEFLTYFQNEAQLDKSGLPSDRFFAERPEGSVSTLKIQRTQQEDSAVYLCASSFLSHSDDYTFGSGTRLTVV.